These 19 T cell receptor beta chains share one sample of origin, sequenced in a study of PD-L1 blockade in urothelial cancer (dated by TCRdb to the late 2010s). The time point label for this specimen denotes: pretreatment peripheral blood. Libraries were prepared through the immunoSEQ multiplex PCR assay. In its TCRdb copy, this immuneACCESS table keeps in-frame sequences only and misses some clones. Where compared with another copy, unresolved V genes explain less than half of these, and the others have no known cause. Present in this sample are around 71,000 clones, about 82% of which were seen just once. In total, the top ten clones hold about 6.7% of the sample. The sequenced sample was PBMCs, obtained around atezolizumab (anti-PD-L1) treatment. All receptors come from a man aged 35 to 55 with urothelial cancer.

This chain joins TRBV28 and TRBJ2-1; TRBD2 matches at 12 bases. Trimming at V came to 10 bases and at J to 1 base, leaving 11 bases not matched to a gene. The CDR3 is made up of 17 amino acids. Looked up from germline, CDR1 is MDHEN and CDR2 is SYDVKM. The CDR3 DNA is TGTGCCACTCTGGGACTAGCGGGCCTAGCTTCCTACAATGAGCAGTTCTTC. This translates into CATLGLAGLASYNEQFF.

In this sample, this clone turned up a few times. The DNA for the CDR3 is TGTGCCAGCGGACTAGCGGGAGTCCAAGGGGAGCTGTTTTTT. It encodes CASGLAGVQGELFF. The chain combines TRBV19 with TRBJ2-2; 13 bases line up with TRBD2. With 9 bases clipped from V and 8 bases from J, the junction kept 6 bases outside the gene matches. The CDR3 covers 14 residues. Per the germline V gene, CDR1 is LNHDA and CDR2 is SQIVND (reference sequence).

The CDR3 coding sequence is TGTGCCAGCAGTGAAAGCAGGGCTAGCAATCAGCCCCAGCATTTT. This translates into CASSESRASNQPQHF. The J gene is TRBJ1-5, the V gene TRBV2; possible D gene TRBD1, 5 bases. CDR3 length: 15 amino acids. Germline CDR1 SNHLY, CDR2 FYNNEI. Trimming took off 2 bases at V and 0 bases at J, with 8 bases between the two ends.

This clone was observed once. The chain employs TRBV25-1 and TRBJ1-3; perhaps TRBD1 as D (5 bases). V was shortened by 8 bases and J by 0 bases, with 14 bases between the two germline ends. Germline values: CDR1 MGHDK, CDR2 SYGVNS. This CDR3 has 15 amino acids. CDR3 bases: TGTGCCAGCGGGGTGGGGACTGGCTCTGGAAACACCATATATTTT. Amino acid sequence: CASGVGTGSGNTIYF.

The V gene is TRBV7-6, the J gene TRBJ1-5; D gene uncertain. CDR3 length: 14 residues. V lost 1 base and J 0 bases, leaving 4 bases between the germline ends. Germline CDR1 reads SGHVS; CDR2 reads FNYEAQ. CDR3 protein: CASSLGYSNQPQHF. The DNA of the CDR3 is TGTGCCAGCAGCTTAGGCTATAGCAATCAGCCCCAGCATTTT.

This rearrangement joins TRBV27 to TRBJ1-1; 7 positions agree with TRBD1. V dropped 8 bases and J dropped 8; count of bases not matched to a gene: 14. The CDR3 covers 14 residues. Germline V CDR1 and CDR2: MNHEY, SMNVEV (reference sequence). CDR3 protein: CASWSGGLLPEAFF. The CDR3 region has the DNA TGTGCCAGCTGGTCAGGGGGTCTCCTCCCCGAAGCTTTCTTT.

The chain links TRBV2 to TRBJ1-3; D possibly corresponds to TRBD1 (5 bases). The CDR3 runs to 15 residues. Germline CDR1 reads SNHLY; CDR2 reads FYNNEI. V lost 4 bases to trimming and J lost 0 bases, with 10 bases between them. The DNA of the CDR3 is TGTGCCAGCAGTGGGCAGGGTATCTCTGGAAACACCATATATTTT. Residues: CASSGQGISGNTIYF.

The chain is built from TRBV10-1 and TRBJ2-5; TRBD2 is a possible D gene (5 bases). The CDR3 consists of 12 residues. Looked up from germline, CDR1 is WNHNN and CDR2 is SYGVQD (reference sequence). Trimming cost V 8 bases and J 6 bases, with 13 bases left between them. This CDR3 reads CASPRPGKTQYF. Written as DNA, the CDR3 is TGCGCCAGCCCAAGACCGGGGAAGACCCAGTACTTC.

The chain uses TRBV25-1 and TRBJ2-5; D unclear. The CDR3 has 14 residues. CDR1 is MGHDK and CDR2 is SYGVNS in the germline V gene. V dropped 4 bases and J dropped 4 bases, with 13 bases sitting between them. CDR3 nucleotide sequence: TGTGCCAGCAGTGGTTCGGCAGGTGCAGAGACCCAGTACTTC. It codes for CASSGSAGAETQYF.

V gene TRBV5-1 combines with J gene TRBJ2-2, with a possible D match to TRBD2 (5 bases). The germline V and J ends were trimmed by 9 bases and 2 bases, with 14 bases remaining between them. This CDR3 is built from 14 residues. Germline CDR1 reads SGHRS; CDR2 reads YFSETQ. In DNA, the CDR3 is TGCGCCACGGCAGTCGGGGATAACACCGGGGAGCTGTTTTTT. Amino acids: CATAVGDNTGELFF.

This chain joins TRBV28 and TRBJ1-3; the D is unclear. This CDR3 has 13 residues. CDR1 and CDR2 from the germline V gene are MDHEN and SYDVKM. V dropped 2 bases and J dropped 1 base, with 3 bases sitting between them. The CDR3 spells CASSLPSGNTIYF. CDR3 DNA: TGTGCCAGCAGTTTACCTTCTGGAAACACCATATATTTT.

CDR3 DNA: TGTGCCAGCAGCTCGGGACTTCCCACAGATACGCAGTATTTT. Encoded protein: CASSSGLPTDTQYF. V gene TRBV7-2 combines with J gene TRBJ2-3; D is perhaps TRBD2 (6 bases). The CDR3 contains 14 residues. CDR1 and CDR2 (germline): SGHTA, FQGNSA. Trimming removed 4 bases from V and 2 bases from J, with 10 bases in between.

The CDR3 bases are TGTGCCAGCAGGCGGGACAGGGCCGGTTACGAGCAGTACTTC. It translates to CASRRDRAGYEQYF. The V and J genes are TRBV5-4 and TRBJ2-7, with 9 bases identical to TRBD1. The junction had 7 bases not matched to a gene; V was cut back by 5 bases and J by 4 bases. The CDR3 sequence is 14 residues long. Germline-derived CDR1 and CDR2 are SGHNT and YYREEE (reference sequence).

This chain joins TRBV28 and TRBJ1-1, with D possibly TRBD1 on 5 matching bases. From germline, CDR1 is MDHEN and CDR2 SYDVKM. This CDR3 spans 12 amino acids. V lost 2 bases and J lost 13, with 14 bases in between. Here the CDR3 reads CASSLDRGKLFF. The CDR3 region has the DNA TGTGCCAGCAGTTTAGACCGGGGGAAGCTTTTCTTT.

The chain combines TRBV7-2 with TRBJ2-7; 8 nucleotides match TRBD2. This CDR3 is built from 13 residues. CDR1 is SGHTA, CDR2 FQGNSA, per germline. With V trimmed by 5 bases and J by 6 bases, 6 bases remained unmatched. The DNA of the CDR3 is TGTGCCAGCAGCACATCAGCGGGAGTCGAGCAGTACTTC. Residues: CASSTSAGVEQYF.

This chain uses TRBV10-3 with TRBJ1-2, with D unresolved. This CDR3 region has 13 residues. The germline gives CDR1 ENHRY, CDR2 SYGVKD. The V end lost 3 bases, the J end lost 0 bases, and 5 bases lay between the germline ends. CDR3 bases: TGTGCCATCAGTGACAGAACTAACTATGGCTACACCTTC. Its protein is CAISDRTNYGYTF.

The CDR3: CASSQAGTGRNTEAFF. DNA of the CDR3: TGCGCCAGCAGCCAAGCGGGGACAGGGAGGAACACTGAAGCTTTCTTT. The genes are TRBV4-3 and TRBJ1-1; TRBD1 matches 9 bases. Germline assignment: CDR1 LGHNA and CDR2 YSLEER. V shed 1 base and J 1 base; nucleotides not matched to a gene: 4. There are 16 residues in the CDR3.

The chain uses TRBV19 and TRBJ2-1; 9 positions agree with TRBD2. With 5 bases clipped from V and 8 bases from J, the junction kept 13 bases outside the gene matches. In germline, CDR1 is LNHDA, CDR2 SQIVND (reference sequence). The CDR3 loop spans 16 amino acids. The CDR3 bases are TGTGCCAGTAGTGCTCAGGGCAGCGGGAGGTGGGATGAGCAGTTCTTC. Encoded protein: CASSAQGSGRWDEQFF. Variable domain in full (rest from reference TRBV19 and TRBJ2-1): DGGITQSPKYLFRKEGQNVTLSCEQNLNHDAMYWYRQDPGQGLRLIYYSQIVNDFQKGDIAEGYSVSREKKESFPLTVTSAQKNPTAFYLCASSAQGSGRWDEQFFGPGTRLTVL.

This chain connects TRBV10-2 to TRBJ2-3; TRBD2 matches at 9 bases. The V gene end was trimmed by 10 bases and the J gene end by 0 bases; junction bases not matched to a gene: 14. The CDR3 length is 17 residues. Germline loops: CDR1 WSHSY, CDR2 SAAADI. In DNA, the CDR3 is TGCGCCAAGGTAGGACTAGCGACCCAGGGAAGCACAGATACGCAGTATTTT. This sequence encodes CAKVGLATQGSTDTQYF.